The T cell receptor (beta chain) under discussion was sequenced for a study of T cell repertoires in cytomegalovirus infection. In the study overall: It was the public TCR beta signatures that indicated both CMV infection and matching HLA type.

Many counts were recorded for this clonotype. What it recognizes is unknown. General study findings and limits: In two of eight donors, the top clonotype was HLA-C-restricted CMV-specific. Based on cumulative public TCR beta family frequency, carriers of CMV plus the relevant HLA were identified.

Germline-derived CDR1 and CDR2 are SGHAT and FQNNGV. The V gene lost 4 bases and the J gene lost 2 bases, with 3 bases spanning the gap. The length of the CDR3 is 12 residues. TCRdb used MiXCR to reprocess the reads, holding one entry per CDR3 protein. The sample contains around 260,000 distinct CDR3 sequences, around 9% of which appear only once. Sequenced input: PBMCs. The chain recombines TRBV11-2 with TRBJ2-1; D remains unclear. The receptor comes from a human donor in good health (CMV status not recorded). Some clones in this sample may be carry-over from other donors' samples. CDR3 in DNA: TGTGCCAGCAGCTCCACCTACAATGAGCAGTTCTTC. Amino acids: CASSSTYNEQFF. The full variable domain, its missing parts supplied by reference TRBV11-2 and TRBJ2-1, is EAGVAQSPRYKIIEKRQSVAFWCNPISGHATLYWYQQILGQGPKLLIQFQNNGVVDDSQLPKDRFSAERLKGVDSTLKIQPAKLEDSAVYLCASSSTYNEQFFGPGTRLTVL.